The 10 T cell receptor beta chains in this list originate from one sample, sequenced in a study of cytomegalovirus exposure and HLA in healthy donors. Vbeta (60) and Jbeta (13) primers were used in the PCR. TCRdb keeps only in-frame clones here, not all; method: immunoSEQ multiplex PCR. The data hold some 120,000 clones, with around three quarters observed a single time. Sequencing was carried out using PBMCs. The receptors here all came from a man aged 18 to 35 in good health and CMV-seronegative.

This rearrangement joins TRBV18 to TRBJ2-5; unclear D gene. V shed 6 bases and J shed 4 bases, with 12 bases lying between them. The CDR3 totals 13 residues. CDR1 is KGHSH and CDR2 is LQKENI in the germline V gene. The CDR3 here is CASSDSVGETQYF. DNA for the CDR3: TGTGCCAGCTCCGATTCGGTCGGAGAGACCCAGTACTTC.

There are a few counts of this clone. V and J are TRBV6-5 and TRBJ2-6; D possibly corresponds to TRBD1 (5 bases). This CDR3 has 15 residues. The germline V and J ends were trimmed by 6 bases and 4 bases, with 13 bases remaining between them. Per the germline V gene, CDR1 is MNHEY and CDR2 is SVGAGI. The CDR3 bases are TGTGCCAGCAGGGACAACACGAGGGGGGCCAACGTCCTGACTTTC. Its translation: CASRDNTRGANVLTF.

The chain employs TRBV29-1 and TRBJ1-2; tentatively, D is TRBD1 (6 bases). V lost 1 base to trimming and J lost 4 bases, with 19 bases between them. The CDR3 has 16 residues. Germline loops: CDR1 SQVTM, CDR2 ANQGSEA. CDR3 coding DNA: TGCAGCGTTGAAGGTCTATCGGGACAAGTTACCTATGGCTACACCTTC. Residues: CSVEGLSGQVTYGYTF.

The chain links TRBV7-2 to TRBJ2-7; D not resolved. The germline CDR1 and CDR2 sequences are SGHTA and FQGNSA. The CDR3 runs 15 residues. Trimming removed 1 base at V and 2 bases at J, with 12 bases between. This CDR3 is CASSLGVGPPYEQYV. The CDR3 DNA reads TGTGCCAGCAGCTTAGGAGTTGGGCCGCCCTACGAGCAGTACGTC.

The sample holds one count of this clone. The V call is TRBV5-1, the J call TRBJ1-5; no clear D gene. The V end was cut by 0 bases, the J end by 6 bases, with 10 bases between. This CDR3 comprises 14 residues. Germline CDR1 reads SGHRS; CDR2 reads YFSETQ. Here the CDR3 DNA reads TGCGCCAGCAGCTTGGCCCCAGGCAGTCAGCCCCAGCATTTT. Translated: CASSLAPGSQPQHF.

V and J are TRBV6-1 and TRBJ2-7; a weak D match, TRBD1 (5 bases). Between the trimmed V and J ends, which lost 2 bases and 1 base, there was a span of 12 bases. The CDR3 covers 15 residues. Per the germline V gene, CDR1 is MNHNS and CDR2 is SASEGT. The CDR3 sequence: CASSETGLLSYEQYV. The DNA for the CDR3 is TGTGCCAGCAGTGAAACAGGTCTCCTATCCTACGAGCAGTACGTC.

The chain recombines TRBV2 with TRBJ2-5; D might be TRBD2 (5 bases). CDR1 and CDR2 from the germline V gene are SNHLY and FYNNEI. Between the trimmed V and J ends, which lost 6 bases and 5 bases, there was a span of 22 bases. The CDR3 has 16 amino acids. The CDR3 sequence is CASRDPASRRWETQYF. The CDR3 DNA follows: TGTGCCAGCAGGGACCCGGCTAGCCGACGGTGGGAGACCCAGTACTTC. Full variable domain (missing parts from reference TRBV2 and TRBJ2-5): EPEVTQTPSHQVTQMGQEVILRCVPISNHLYFYWYRQILGQKVEFLVSFYNNEISEKSEIFDDQFSVERPDGSNFTLKIRSTKLEDSAMYFCASRDPASRRWETQYFGPGTRLLVL.

This clone has only one observation. The rearrangement uses TRBV9 and TRBJ2-5; 7 bases match TRBD2. The J call may be incorrect, as the DNA end agrees better with TRBJ2-7. CDR3 length: 15 amino acids. CDR1 and CDR2 (germline): SGDLS, YYNGEE. The CDR3: CASSVGEGQRYEQYF. CDR3 bases: TGTGCCAGCAGCGTAGGGGAGGGGCAAAGGTACGAGCAGTACTTC.

V and J are TRBV5-4 and TRBJ1-3, with 7 bases aligning to TRBD1. The CDR3 length is 15 residues. From germline, CDR1 is SGHNT and CDR2 YYREEE (reference sequence). The trim removed 8 bases at V and 0 bases at J, leaving 8 bases unmatched. The CDR3 region has the DNA TGTGCCAGTGGGACAGAAACCCACTCTGGAAACACCATATATTTT. It codes for CASGTETHSGNTIYF.

This clone was observed a handful of times. The chain's CDR3 is CASSVRSSGSSYEQYF. In DNA form, the CDR3 reads TGTGCCAGCAGCGTACGGTCTAGCGGGAGCTCCTACGAGCAGTACTTC. The chain has TRBV9 and TRBJ2-7, with 10 bases matching TRBD2. The CDR3 loop spans 16 amino acids. Germline loops: CDR1 SGDLS, CDR2 YYNGEE. Germline trimming cut 1 base from V and 0 bases from J; bases unmatched to any gene: 4.